The 24 T cell receptor beta chains reported below all come from one sample, sequenced in a study of blood T cell repertoires in COVID-19. Using immunoSEQ multiplex PCR, the repertoire was profiled, and TCRdb retains in-frame clones only, with some absent. In the table there are 60,000 or so clones, 75% to 90% of which are singletons. The sequenced sample was peripheral blood. The receptors originated from a woman aged 70-85 years with active COVID-19.

A single count supports this clone. The chain uses TRBV6-4 and TRBJ2-1; 7 bases fit TRBD2. The length of the CDR3 is 16 residues. Germline values: CDR1 MRHNA, CDR2 SNTAGT. Trimming at V came to 6 bases and at J to 3 bases, leaving 11 bases not matched to a gene. The CDR3 DNA is TGTGCCAGCAGCCCAACTAGCGCCGAGCTCTACAATGAGCAGTTCTTC. Its protein is CASSPTSAELYNEQFF.

A word on this clone: The junction shows a germline mismatch at one end, possibly a read error. This sequence joins TRBV5-1 and TRBJ1-1; D possibly corresponds to TRBD1 (5 bases). This CDR3 is 17 amino acids long. Germline loops: CDR1 SGHRS, CDR2 YFSETQ. CDR3: CARSGGGPRASGTEAFF. The CDR3 DNA follows: TGCGCCCGCAGCGGGGGGGGACCGAGGGCTTCGGGTACTGAAGCTTTCTTT.

V gene TRBV4-1 combines with J gene TRBJ1-2; D ambiguous. Germline V gene sequence: CDR1 MGHRA, CDR2 YSYEKL. V gave up 0 bases and J gave up 5 bases, with 10 bases separating them. CDR3 length: 14 amino acids. As DNA, the CDR3 is TGCGCCAGCAGCCAAGATCGAGGCCGTTATGGCTACACCTTC. Protein sequence: CASSQDRGRYGYTF.

V usage is TRBV4-1 and J usage is TRBJ2-4; 7 bases agree with TRBD2. The CDR3 runs 17 residues. The V segment lost 0 bases and the J segment 3 bases; nucleotides outside the gene matches: 8. Germline lookup yields CDR1 MGHRA and CDR2 YSYEKL. CDR3 in amino acids: CASSQDLGGRGKNIQYF. The CDR3 nucleotides read TGCGCCAGCAGCCAAGATCTGGGCGGGAGAGGCAAAAACATTCAGTACTTC.

Here the CDR3 reads CASSPTGTTSGNTIYF. The CDR3 coding sequence is TGTGCCAGCTCACCAACAGGTACGACCTCTGGAAACACCATATATTTT. This sequence joins TRBV18 and TRBJ1-3, with a weak D call TRBD1 (5 bases). CDR1 is KGHSH and CDR2 is LQKENI in the germline V gene. The CDR3 is 16 residues long. V was pared by 2 bases and J by 0 bases, with 11 bases between.

This chain uses TRBV5-1 with TRBJ1-2, with 7 positions matching TRBD1. This CDR3 is built from 14 residues. Germline trimming cut 0 bases from V and 2 bases from J; bases unmatched to any gene: 1. Germline lookup yields CDR1 SGHRS and CDR2 YFSETQ. CDR3 sequence reads: CASSLEGGNYGYTF. DNA of the CDR3: TGCGCCAGCAGCTTGGAAGGGGGCAACTATGGCTACACCTTC. Full variable domain (rest looked up from reference TRBV5-1 and TRBJ1-2): KAGVTQTPRYLIKTRGQQVTLSCSPISGHRSVSWYQQTPGQGLQFLFEYFSETQRNKGNFPGRFSGRQFSNSRSEMNVSTLELGDSALYLCASSLEGGNYGYTFGSGTRLTVV.

The rearrangement joins TRBV2 to TRBJ2-7; 7 nucleotides match TRBD2. This CDR3 comprises 13 residues. The trim removed 2 bases at V and 6 bases at J, leaving 4 bases unmatched. In germline, CDR1 is SNHLY, CDR2 FYNNEI. The CDR3 protein is CASSEQSGTEQYF. The CDR3 DNA follows: TGTGCCAGCAGTGAACAGAGCGGGACCGAGCAGTACTTC. Drawing the rest from reference TRBV2 and TRBJ2-7, the complete variable domain is EPEVTQTPSHQVTQMGQEVILRCVPISNHLYFYWYRQILGQKVEFLVSFYNNEISEKSEIFDDQFSVERPDGSNFTLKIRSTKLEDSAMYFCASSEQSGTEQYFGPGTRLTVT.

The J gene is TRBJ1-1, the V gene TRBV10-1; 7 nucleotides agree with TRBD1. The J segment lost 4 bases and the V segment lost 3 bases, leaving 2 bases of the junction unmatched. CDR1 is WNHNN, CDR2 SYGVQD, per germline (reference sequence). There are 13 residues in the CDR3. CDR3 region: CASSESGGTEAFF. In DNA form, the CDR3 reads TGCGCCAGCAGTGAATCAGGGGGCACTGAAGCTTTCTTT.

The J gene is TRBJ1-2, the V gene TRBV5-6, with D possibly TRBD1 on 5 matching bases. CDR1 and CDR2 (germline): SGHDT, YYEEEE. V lost 1 base, J lost 9 bases, and 13 bases lay in between. This CDR3 has 13 amino acids. CDR3 protein: CASSLFQGYRYTF. As DNA, the CDR3 is TGTGCCAGCAGCTTGTTTCAGGGTTATCGCTACACCTTC.

CDR3 residues: CASSIAAGREPQHF. The CDR3 DNA follows: TGTGCCAGTAGTATAGCGGCCGGGCGGGAGCCCCAGCATTTT. The rearrangement uses TRBV19 and TRBJ1-5; D uncertain. Trimming pared 1 base from V and 8 bases from J, leaving 12 bases between. Germline V CDR1 and CDR2: LNHDA, SQIVND (reference sequence). The CDR3 has 14 amino acids.

The chain recombines TRBV5-4 with TRBJ2-2; 8 nucleotides agree with TRBD2. V dropped 1 base and J dropped 2; count of bases not matched to a gene: 13. CDR3 length: 19 amino acids. CDR1 is SGHNT, CDR2 YYREEE, per germline (reference sequence). The CDR3 sequence is CASSLSPRRTSRNTGELFF. CDR3 nucleotides: TGTGCCAGCAGCTTGTCCCCCCGCCGGACTAGCAGAAACACCGGGGAGCTGTTTTTT.

The chain is built from TRBV5-1 and TRBJ2-3; 9 nucleotides line up with TRBD1. The CDR3 has 15 amino acids. The germline V gene encodes CDR1 SGHRS and CDR2 YFSETQ. V shed 5 bases and J 3 bases; nucleotides not matched to a gene: 7. The CDR3 DNA sequence: TGCGCCAGCAGTTCCCGGGACAGGGTAACAGATACGCAGTATTTT. Translation gives CASSSRDRVTDTQYF.

This rearrangement joins TRBV12-3 or TRBV12-4 to TRBJ1-2; D ambiguous. The CDR3 runs to 13 residues. Trimming removed 3 bases from V and 3 bases from J, with 8 bases in between. The CDR3 nucleotides are TGTGCCAGCAGTTTGACAAGTGACTATGGCTACACCTTC. The encoded protein is CASSLTSDYGYTF.

The chain is built from TRBV6-5 and TRBJ2-7; TRBD2 agrees at 12 bases. The CDR3 length is 14 residues. Germline V gene data show CDR1 as MNHEY and CDR2 as SVGAGI. Losses at the gene ends were 6 bases for V and 4 bases for J; bases not matched to a gene: 4. The CDR3 is CASSPTSGSYEQYF. CDR3 nucleotide sequence: TGTGCCAGCAGCCCGACTAGCGGGAGTTACGAGCAGTACTTC.

The chain couples TRBV4-2 to TRBJ2-7, with 7 nucleotides matching TRBD2. This CDR3 comprises 14 residues. Germline lookup yields CDR1 LGHNA and CDR2 YNFKEQ. With 8 bases clipped from V and 5 bases from J, the junction kept 12 bases outside the gene matches. Written as DNA, the CDR3 is TGTGCCAGCCTCGGGGGACTACTCTACCACGAGCAGTACTTC. The encoded protein is CASLGGLLYHEQYF.

The chain recombines TRBV10-3 with TRBJ2-5; 9 bases match TRBD2. V dropped 3 bases and J dropped 4; count of bases not matched to a gene: 6. The CDR3 is made up of 15 amino acids. Germline V gene lookup returns CDR1 ENHRY and CDR2 SYGVKD. This CDR3 reads CAISDDSGSPETQYF. In nucleotides, the CDR3 is TGTGCCATCAGTGATGATAGCGGGAGCCCAGAGACCCAGTACTTC.

This rearrangement joins TRBV28 to TRBJ2-2, with 7 bases that match TRBD1. The CDR3 runs to 14 residues. V gave up 2 bases and J gave up 3 bases; unmatched junction bases: 0. Germline V gene sequence: CDR1 MDHEN, CDR2 SYDVKM. CDR3 amino acids: CASSLTGDTGELFF. In DNA form, the CDR3 reads TGTGCCAGCAGTTTAACAGGGGACACCGGGGAGCTGTTTTTT.

This chain uses TRBV21-1 with TRBJ2-2; the listed D gene, TRBD1, was not tested against the DNA. TRBV21-1 is reported as a pseudogene. CDR3 size: 24 residues. Here the CDR3 DNA reads TGTGCCAGCAGCAAGTACGCCCAGAAAAAAGGCAGGGAAGAATCCGAAACGAACACCGGGGAGCTGTTTTTT. Its protein is CASSKYAQKKGREESETNTGELFF.

The chain is built from TRBV5-4 and TRBJ2-1; D perhaps matches TRBD2 (5 bases). The CDR3 spans 17 residues. V was cut by 3 bases and J by 8 bases, with 24 bases left in between. CDR1 is SGHNT and CDR2 is YYREEE in the germline V gene (reference sequence). As DNA, the CDR3 is TGTGCCAGCAGCTCGCACGTTAAGGGCTCAATTAGCGATGAGCAGTTCTTC. Amino acid sequence: CASSSHVKGSISDEQFF.

This chain joins TRBV5-8 and TRBJ2-7, with TRBD1 as a possible D gene (5 bases). Deletions cut 5 bases from V and 2 bases from J, with 14 bases between. CDR1 SGHTS and CDR2 YDEGEE come from the germline V gene. The CDR3 is 14 residues long. CDR3 sequence (DNA): TGTGCCAGCAGTTTAGACAGAAACGCCTACGAGCAGTACTTC. This codes for CASSLDRNAYEQYF.

V usage is TRBV5-1 and J usage is TRBJ2-2; 9 nucleotides agree with TRBD2. Germline CDR1 is SGHRS and CDR2 is YFSETQ. The CDR3 runs 16 residues. Trimming took 5 bases from V and 1 from J; bases not matched to a gene: 6. The CDR3 sequence: CASRSTSGKNTGELFF. The CDR3 nucleotides read TGCGCCAGCAGGTCGACTAGCGGAAAGAACACCGGGGAGCTGTTTTTT.

V gene TRBV5-4 combines with J gene TRBJ2-1, with D maybe TRBD2 (7 bases). V lost 4 bases to trimming and J lost 13 bases, with 18 bases between them. CDR3 length equals 13 residues. Germline V gene data show CDR1 as SGHNT and CDR2 as YYREEE (reference sequence). CDR3 DNA sequence: TGTGCCAGCAGCCAACGAGGGGGGAGGGCCCAGTTCTTC. Protein: CASSQRGGRAQFF.

The chain is built from TRBV19 and TRBJ2-1; 8 bases are shared with TRBD2. Germline-derived CDR1 and CDR2 are LNHDA and SQIVND (reference sequence). There are 14 residues in the CDR3. V was clipped by 7 bases and J by 8 bases; unmatched bases: 10. CDR3: CASKAGGGRYEQFF. Here the CDR3 DNA reads TGTGCCAGTAAGGCGGGAGGTGGAAGGTATGAGCAGTTCTTC.

This chain links TRBV13 with TRBJ2-7; the match to TRBD2 covers 11 bases. The CDR3 runs 16 residues. Germline values: CDR1 PRHDT, CDR2 FYEKMQ (reference sequence). The J segment lost 6 bases and the V segment lost 4 bases, leaving 11 bases of the junction unmatched. The DNA for the CDR3 is TGTGCCAGCAGCTCTCTGACTAGCGGGACGTTGGGCGAGCAGTACTTC. Encoded protein: CASSSLTSGTLGEQYF.